This is a list of T cell receptor beta chains from one sample in a study of control samples from healthy donors and cancer patients. The table came from immunoSEQ multiplex PCR; TCRdb's copy has only in-frame clones and leaves some out. The sample lists roughly 200,000 clones; approximately 91% were seen once. Sequencing was carried out using blood. These receptors came from a man younger than 45 in good health. Each CDR3 is given without its conserved first and last residue.

v_gene	j_gene	CDR3aa
TRBV15	TRBJ2-1	ATSGEYLAGDYNEQF
TRBV3-1/TRBV3-2	TRBJ2-7	ASSWPGSYEQY
TRBV3-1/TRBV3-2	TRBJ1-2	ASSQSSRGYT
TRBV28	TRBJ2-3	ASSLLTGGRNTQY
TRBV15	TRBJ1-2	ATSRDVVSSGFNYGYT
TRBV6-2/TRBV6-3	TRBJ1-3	ASSYRETSGNTIY
TRBV6-1	TRBJ2-7	ASSELPAGTPYEQY
TRBV3-1/TRBV3-2	TRBJ1-2	ASSQDWESRAYGYT
TRBV4-2	TRBJ1-6	ASSQDVGTNNSPLH
TRBV9	TRBJ2-1	ASSGDYSSYNEQF
TRBV10-1	TRBJ2-1	ASSLSGGKNEQF
TRBV5-1	TRBJ1-2	ASSLESSPYGYT
TRBV5-1	TRBJ1-1	ASSGDRVNTEAF
TRBV12-3/TRBV12-4	TRBJ2-1	ASSFTSRNEQF
TRBV24-1	TRBJ1-4	ATSDPHSQDRPNEKLF
TRBV11-2	TRBJ2-3	ASSYGDRLVRPDTQY